Listed here are 8 T cell receptor beta chains from one sample, sequenced in a study of OX40 agonist ivuxolimab in advanced cancers. Generated by immunoSEQ multiplex PCR, the TCRdb table keeps only in-frame clones and is missing some. The data contain tens of thousands of clones, about four fifths of them seen just once; the ten biggest clones take up roughly 21%. This specimen consisted of CD4+ or CD8+ T cells sorted from blood, obtained in a trial of the OX40 agonist ivuxolimab. These receptor sequences come from an adult with an advanced solid tumor such as melanoma, head and neck, liver or kidney cancer.

This clone appeared a few times. V gene TRBV19 combines with J gene TRBJ2-6; possibly TRBD2 for D (5 bases). V was shortened by 10 bases and J by 2 bases, with 18 bases between the two germline ends. The CDR3 consists of 16 residues. The germline V gene has CDR1 LNHDA and CDR2 SQIVND (reference sequence). The CDR3 reads CATLKRKFPGANVLTF. The CDR3 nucleotides read TGTGCCACCTTAAAGCGGAAGTTTCCTGGGGCCAACGTCCTGACTTTC.

The chain couples TRBV6-5 to TRBJ2-7; D not resolved. The germline CDR1 and CDR2 sequences are MNHEY and SVGAGI. The length of the CDR3 is 15 residues. V lost 6 bases, J lost 2 bases, and 17 bases lay in between. The CDR3: CASSRMRVPTYEQYF. The CDR3 DNA is TGTGCCAGCAGCCGCATGCGTGTACCAACCTACGAGCAGTACTTC.

The table lists this clone with a count of one. This chain links TRBV6-5 with TRBJ2-2, with no clear D. CDR1 is MNHEY, CDR2 SVGAGI, per germline. CDR3 length equals 12 residues. V was pared by 8 bases and J by 0 bases, with 4 bases between. The CDR3 nucleotides read TGTGCCAGCTGCGCGAACACCGGGGAGCTGTTTTTT. Translation gives CASCANTGELFF.

This clone was observed a handful of times. Other DNA sequences in the same sample also yield this CDR3. The gene calls are TRBV15 and TRBJ2-1, with D tentatively TRBD2 (6 bases). From germline, CDR1 is LNHNV and CDR2 YYDKDF (reference sequence). The CDR3 has 15 residues. Trimming cost V 3 bases and J 3 bases, with 12 bases left between them. The CDR3: CATSRGGARYNEQFF. As DNA, the CDR3 is TGTGCCACCAGCAGGGGGGGTGCCCGCTACAATGAGCAGTTCTTC. The full variable domain, completed using reference TRBV15 and TRBJ2-1, is DAMVIQNPRYQVTQFGKPVTLSCSQTLNHNVMYWYQQKSSQAPKLLFHYYDKDFNNEADTPDNFQSRRPNTSFCFLDIRSPGLGDTAMYLCATSRGGARYNEQFFGPGTRLTVL.

The chain links TRBV6-5 to TRBJ2-1, with D maybe TRBD1 (6 bases). The CDR3 extends over 13 amino acids. V was pared by 6 bases and J by 8 bases, with 14 bases between. Germline values: CDR1 MNHEY, CDR2 SVGAGI. CDR3: CASSPTGFDEQFF. The CDR3 DNA is TGTGCCAGCAGCCCTACAGGGTTCGATGAGCAGTTCTTC.

The V gene is TRBV28, the J gene TRBJ2-5; unclear D gene. V was clipped by 5 bases and J by 2 bases, with 9 bases between them. Germline V gives CDR1 MDHEN, CDR2 SYDVKM. This CDR3 contains 13 residues. The CDR3 bases are TGTGCCAGCAGTCAACTCACTCAAGAGACCCAGTACTTC. It codes for CASSQLTQETQYF.

This chain uses TRBV11-2 with TRBJ2-1; D unclear. CDR3 length equals 13 residues. Germline-derived CDR1 and CDR2 are SGHAT and FQNNGV. The V end lost 3 bases, the J end lost 9 bases, and 12 bases lay between the germline ends. The CDR3 DNA reads as TGTGCCAGCAGCTTCACAACACGGGCTGAGCAGTTCTTC. Protein: CASSFTTRAEQFF. The complete variable domain, with remaining parts taken from reference TRBV11-2 and TRBJ2-1, reads EAGVAQSPRYKIIEKRQSVAFWCNPISGHATLYWYQQILGQGPKLLIQFQNNGVVDDSQLPKDRFSAERLKGVDSTLKIQPAKLEDSAVYLCASSFTTRAEQFFGPGTRLTVL.

The rearrangement joins TRBV28 to TRBJ2-7; TRBD1 is a possible D gene (5 bases). The CDR3 length is 13 residues. CDR1 is MDHEN and CDR2 is SYDVKM in the germline V gene. With 5 bases removed from V and 3 bases from J, the gap between germline ends came to 11 bases. The DNA of the CDR3 is TGTGCCAGCAGTCAGACAGCGAGCTACGAGCAGTACTTC. It encodes CASSQTASYEQYF.